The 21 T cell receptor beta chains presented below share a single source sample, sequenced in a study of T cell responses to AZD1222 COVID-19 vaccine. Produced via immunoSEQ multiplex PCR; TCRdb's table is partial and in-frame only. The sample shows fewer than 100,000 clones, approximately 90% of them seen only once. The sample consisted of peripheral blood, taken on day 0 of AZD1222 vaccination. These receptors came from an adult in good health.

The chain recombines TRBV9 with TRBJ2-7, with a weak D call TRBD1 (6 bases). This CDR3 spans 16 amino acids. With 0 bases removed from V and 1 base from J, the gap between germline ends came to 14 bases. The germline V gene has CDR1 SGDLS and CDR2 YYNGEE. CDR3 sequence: CASSVGGQGISYEQYF. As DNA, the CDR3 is TGTGCCAGCAGCGTAGGCGGGCAGGGGATATCCTACGAGCAGTACTTC.

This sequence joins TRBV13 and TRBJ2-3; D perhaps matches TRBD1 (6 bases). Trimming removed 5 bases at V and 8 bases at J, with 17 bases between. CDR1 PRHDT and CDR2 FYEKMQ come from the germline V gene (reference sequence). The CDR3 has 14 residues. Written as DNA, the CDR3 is TGTGCCAGCAGCCAACGGGACATAAGGGGTACGCAGTATTTT. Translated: CASSQRDIRGTQYF.

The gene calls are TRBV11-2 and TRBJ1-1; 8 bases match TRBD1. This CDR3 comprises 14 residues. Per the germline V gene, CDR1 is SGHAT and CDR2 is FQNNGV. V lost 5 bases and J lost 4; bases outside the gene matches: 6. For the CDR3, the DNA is TGTGCCAGCAGCGTGGACAGGGATAGCACTGAAGCTTTCTTT. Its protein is CASSVDRDSTEAFF.

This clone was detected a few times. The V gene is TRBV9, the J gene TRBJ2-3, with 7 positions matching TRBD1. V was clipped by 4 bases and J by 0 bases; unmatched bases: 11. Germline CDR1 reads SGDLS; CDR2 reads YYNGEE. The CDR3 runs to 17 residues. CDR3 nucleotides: TGTGCCAGCAGCCTCCGACAGGGATTCACTAGCACAGATACGCAGTATTTT. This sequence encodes CASSLRQGFTSTDTQYF.

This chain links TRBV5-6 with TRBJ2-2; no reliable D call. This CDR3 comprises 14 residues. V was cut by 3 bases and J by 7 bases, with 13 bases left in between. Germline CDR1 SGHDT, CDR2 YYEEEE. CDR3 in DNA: TGTGCCAGCAGCTCCGGCCACCCGTACGGGGAGCTGTTTTTT. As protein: CASSSGHPYGELFF.

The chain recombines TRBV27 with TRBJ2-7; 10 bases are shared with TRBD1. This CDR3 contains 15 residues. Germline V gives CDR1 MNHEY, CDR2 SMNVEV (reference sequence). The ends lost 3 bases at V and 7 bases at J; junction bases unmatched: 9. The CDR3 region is CASSFLGQGTQEQYF. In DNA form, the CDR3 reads TGTGCCAGCAGTTTCTTGGGACAGGGGACCCAGGAGCAGTACTTC.

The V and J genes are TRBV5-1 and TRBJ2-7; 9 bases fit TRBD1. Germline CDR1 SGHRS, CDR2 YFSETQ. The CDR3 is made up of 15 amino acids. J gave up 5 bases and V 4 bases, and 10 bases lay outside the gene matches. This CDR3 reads CASSPQGASIDEQYF. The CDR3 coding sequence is TGCGCCAGCAGCCCACAGGGGGCTTCTATCGACGAGCAGTACTTC.

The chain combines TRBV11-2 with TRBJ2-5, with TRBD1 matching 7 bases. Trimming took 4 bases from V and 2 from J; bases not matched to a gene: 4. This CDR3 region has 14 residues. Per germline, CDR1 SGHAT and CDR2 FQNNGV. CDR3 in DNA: TGTGCCAGCAGCTATAACAGGGGACAAGAGACCCAGTACTTC. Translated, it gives CASSYNRGQETQYF. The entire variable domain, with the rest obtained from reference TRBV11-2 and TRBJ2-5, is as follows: EAGVAQSPRYKIIEKRQSVAFWCNPISGHATLYWYQQILGQGPKLLIQFQNNGVVDDSQLPKDRFSAERLKGVDSTLKIQPAKLEDSAVYLCASSYNRGQETQYFGPGTRLLVL.

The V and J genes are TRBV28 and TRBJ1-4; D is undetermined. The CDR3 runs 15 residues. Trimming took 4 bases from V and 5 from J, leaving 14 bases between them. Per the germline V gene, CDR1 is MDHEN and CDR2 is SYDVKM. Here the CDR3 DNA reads TGTGCCAGCAGTTCACTGACCCAAGAAAATGAAAAACTGTTTTTT. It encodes CASSSLTQENEKLFF.

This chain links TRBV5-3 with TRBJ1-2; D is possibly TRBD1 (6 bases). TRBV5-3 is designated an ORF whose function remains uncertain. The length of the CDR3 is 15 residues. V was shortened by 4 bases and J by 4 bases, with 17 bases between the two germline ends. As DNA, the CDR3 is TGTGCCAGAAGCCCGGACCGGGGGCGCGTCTATGGCTACACCTTC. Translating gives CARSPDRGRVYGYTF.

Here the CDR3 DNA reads TGTGCCAGCAGCGCCGAGACTACCCTGCAGGGTAATGAAAAACTGTTTTTT. It specifies CASSAETTLQGNEKLFF. The chain is built from TRBV9 and TRBJ1-4; tentative D call: TRBD1 (5 bases). Trimming removed 3 bases at V and 4 bases at J, with 19 bases between. This CDR3 has 17 amino acids. The germline V gene has CDR1 SGDLS and CDR2 YYNGEE.

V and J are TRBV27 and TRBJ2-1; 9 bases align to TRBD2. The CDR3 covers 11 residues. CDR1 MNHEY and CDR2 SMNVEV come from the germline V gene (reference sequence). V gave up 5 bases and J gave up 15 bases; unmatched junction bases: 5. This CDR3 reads CASSGGRAWFF. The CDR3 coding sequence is TGTGCCAGCAGTGGCGGGAGGGCCTGGTTCTTC.

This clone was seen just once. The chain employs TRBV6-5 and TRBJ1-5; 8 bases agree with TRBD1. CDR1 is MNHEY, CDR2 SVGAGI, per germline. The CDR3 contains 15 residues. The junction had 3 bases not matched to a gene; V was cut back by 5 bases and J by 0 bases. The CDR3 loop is CASSPGQVSNQPQHF. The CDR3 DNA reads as TGTGCCAGCAGTCCGGGACAGGTTAGCAATCAGCCCCAGCATTTT.

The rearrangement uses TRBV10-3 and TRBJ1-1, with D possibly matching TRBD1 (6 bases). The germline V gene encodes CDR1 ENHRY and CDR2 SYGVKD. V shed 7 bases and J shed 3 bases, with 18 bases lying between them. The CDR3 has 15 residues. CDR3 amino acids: CAIKPGTPRDTEAFF. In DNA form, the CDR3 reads TGTGCCATCAAGCCCGGGACACCGAGGGACACTGAAGCTTTCTTT.

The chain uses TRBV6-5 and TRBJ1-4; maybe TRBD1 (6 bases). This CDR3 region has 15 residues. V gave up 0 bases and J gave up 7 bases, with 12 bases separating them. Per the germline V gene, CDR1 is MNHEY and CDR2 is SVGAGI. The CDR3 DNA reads TGTGCCAGCAGTTACTCTCGACAGGCAGCTGAAAAACTGTTTTTT. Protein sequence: CASSYSRQAAEKLFF.

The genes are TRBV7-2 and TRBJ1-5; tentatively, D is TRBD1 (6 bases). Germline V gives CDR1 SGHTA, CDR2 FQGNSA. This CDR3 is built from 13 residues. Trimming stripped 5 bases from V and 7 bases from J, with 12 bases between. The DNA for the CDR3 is TGTGCCAGCAGCCTCCGGAGGGGGCAGCCCCAGCATTTT. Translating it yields CASSLRRGQPQHF. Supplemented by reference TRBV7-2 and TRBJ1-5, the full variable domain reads GAGVSQSPSNKVTEKGKDVELRCDPISGHTALYWYRQSLGQGLEFLIYFQGNSAPDKSGLPSDRFSAERTGGSVSTLTIQRTQQEDSAVYLCASSLRRGQPQHFGDGTRLSIL.

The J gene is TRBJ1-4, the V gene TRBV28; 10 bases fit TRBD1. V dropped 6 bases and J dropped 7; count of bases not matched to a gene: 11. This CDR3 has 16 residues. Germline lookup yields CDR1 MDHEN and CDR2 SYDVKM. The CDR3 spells CASRVPGQGNSEKLFF. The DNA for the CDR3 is TGTGCCAGCAGAGTCCCGGGACAGGGGAATAGTGAAAAACTGTTTTTT. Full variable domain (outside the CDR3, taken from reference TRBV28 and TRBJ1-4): DVKVTQSSRYLVKRTGEKVFLECVQDMDHENMFWYRQDPGLGLRLIYFSYDVKMKEKGDIPEGYSVSREKKERFSLILESASTNQTSMYLCASRVPGQGNSEKLFFGSGTQLSVL.

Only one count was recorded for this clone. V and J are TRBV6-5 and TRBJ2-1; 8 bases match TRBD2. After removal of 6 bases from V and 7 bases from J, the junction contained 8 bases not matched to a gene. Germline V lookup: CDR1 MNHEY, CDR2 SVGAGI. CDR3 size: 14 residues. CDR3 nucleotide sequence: TGTGCCAGCAGCTCCGGGACTAGAGGGAATGAGCAGTTCTTC. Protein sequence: CASSSGTRGNEQFF.

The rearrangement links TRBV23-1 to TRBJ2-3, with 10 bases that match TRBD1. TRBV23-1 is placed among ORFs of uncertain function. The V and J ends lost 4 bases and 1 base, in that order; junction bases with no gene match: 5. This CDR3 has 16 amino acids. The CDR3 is CASSLPGQGRTDTQYF. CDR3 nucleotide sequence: TGCGCCAGCAGTCTCCCGGGACAGGGGCGCACAGATACGCAGTATTTT.

The CDR3: CASTPRSNSGNTIYF. CDR3 DNA: TGTGCCAGTACCCCTAGGAGTAACTCTGGAAACACCATATATTTT. The genes are TRBV19 and TRBJ1-3; no reliable D call. In germline, CDR1 is LNHDA, CDR2 SQIVND (reference sequence). This CDR3 has 15 amino acids. V lost 7 bases and J lost 0, with 13 bases in between.

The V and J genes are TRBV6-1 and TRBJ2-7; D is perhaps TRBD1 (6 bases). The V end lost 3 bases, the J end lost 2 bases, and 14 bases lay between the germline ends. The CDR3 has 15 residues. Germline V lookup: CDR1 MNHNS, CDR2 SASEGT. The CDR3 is CASSDYRTATYEQYF. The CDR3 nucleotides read TGTGCCAGCAGTGATTATCGGACAGCAACCTACGAGCAGTACTTC.